The 26 T cell receptor beta chains listed next were all sequenced from one sample in a study of T cell repertoires in ileal Crohn's disease. Some clones are missing from TCRdb's copy, which holds only in-frame ones; the method was immunoSEQ multiplex PCR. The profile shows some 30,000 clones, roughly 77% of them singletons. Sequenced: ileal tissue. All receptors derive from an adult with Crohn's disease.

The V and J genes are TRBV6-1 and TRBJ1-1; D remains ambiguous. Germline V lookup: CDR1 MNHNS, CDR2 SASEGT. Trimming took off 1 base at V and 6 bases at J, with 9 bases between the two ends. CDR3 length: 13 amino acids. CDR3 sequence (DNA): TGTGCCAGCAGTGAAGACAGTTTAGCTGAAGCTTTCTTT. Translated: CASSEDSLAEAFF.

The chain recombines TRBV18 with TRBJ1-1; possibly TRBD1 for D (5 bases). CDR1 is KGHSH and CDR2 is LQKENI in the germline V gene. The CDR3 spans 17 residues. V lost 2 bases and J lost 0, with 16 bases in between. CDR3 amino acids: CASSPFSGRDLNTEAFF. As DNA, the CDR3 is TGTGCCAGCTCACCATTTTCAGGCAGGGATCTGAACACTGAAGCTTTCTTT.

This chain joins TRBV6-1 and TRBJ2-3; 16 nucleotides match TRBD2. Germline loops: CDR1 MNHNS, CDR2 SASEGT. The V segment lost 3 bases and the J segment 6 bases; nucleotides outside the gene matches: 6. The CDR3 contains 17 residues. CDR3 region: CASSEPGLAGGPDTQYF. The CDR3 region has the DNA TGTGCCAGCAGTGAGCCGGGACTAGCGGGGGGGCCGGATACGCAGTATTTT.

J is TRBJ1-1 and V is TRBV9; D is perhaps TRBD1 (6 bases). The V gene's germline CDR1 is SGDLS and CDR2 YYNGEE. The CDR3 runs 16 residues. V lost 0 bases and J lost 0, with 12 bases in between. CDR3 sequence reads: CASSVGGQNMNTEAFF. The CDR3 coding sequence is TGTGCCAGCAGCGTAGGTGGACAGAACATGAACACTGAAGCTTTCTTT.

The chain recombines TRBV2 with TRBJ2-2; maybe TRBD2 (6 bases). The CDR3 contains 14 residues. In germline, CDR1 is SNHLY, CDR2 FYNNEI. V gave up 8 bases and J gave up 1 base, with 11 bases separating them. The CDR3 nucleotides read TGTGCCAGCGGGAGGCAGGGGAACACCGGGGAGCTGTTTTTT. It translates to CASGRQGNTGELFF.

This clone occurred a few times. J is TRBJ2-6 and V is TRBV16; tentatively, D is TRBD1 (5 bases). The CDR3 covers 18 residues. The V end lost 6 bases, the J end lost 0 bases, and 18 bases lay between the germline ends. Per germline, CDR1 KGHSY and CDR2 FQNENV. The CDR3 DNA follows: TGTGCCAGCAGTCGCAAAAGCACAGGCCTCTCTGGGGCCAACGTCCTGACTTTC. As protein: CASSRKSTGLSGANVLTF. Full variable domain (missing parts from reference TRBV16 and TRBJ2-6): GEEVAQTPKHLVRGEGQKAKLYCAPIKGHSYVFWYQQVLKNEFKFLISFQNENVFDETGMPKERFSAKCLPNSPCSLEIQATKLEDSAVYFCASSRKSTGLSGANVLTFGAGSRLTVL.

In this sample, this clone turned up a few times. The V call is TRBV4-1, the J call TRBJ1-6, with no clear D. The ends were cut back, 2 bases at V and 8 bases at J, with 13 bases in the middle. The CDR3 extends over 15 amino acids. Germline V gives CDR1 MGHRA, CDR2 YSYEKL. CDR3 DNA: TGCGCCAGCAGCCAACAGGAAGGTGGTTATTCACCCCTCCACTTT. This encodes CASSQQEGGYSPLHF.

The gene calls are TRBV27 and TRBJ1-6; possibly TRBD1 for D (6 bases). Germline loops: CDR1 MNHEY, CDR2 SMNVEV (reference sequence). The CDR3 totals 15 residues. Trimming took 6 bases from V and 7 from J, leaving 16 bases between them. CDR3 protein: CASRRVQGENSPLHF. The CDR3 DNA follows: TGTGCCAGCAGGAGGGTACAGGGTGAGAATTCACCCCTCCACTTT.

The chain couples TRBV6-4 to TRBJ2-2, with 8 positions matching TRBD1. The CDR3 contains 14 residues. V lost 5 bases, J lost 3 bases, and 2 bases stayed unmatched. Germline V gene sequence: CDR1 MRHNA, CDR2 SNTAGT. The CDR3 coding sequence is TGTGCCAGCAGTTTGACAGGGGACACCGGGGAGCTGTTTTTT. It encodes CASSLTGDTGELFF.

The rearrangement joins TRBV21-1 to TRBJ2-7; TRBD2 is the table's D call, not checked against the DNA. TRBV21-1 is designated a pseudogene. The CDR3 sequence is 15 residues long. The CDR3 reads CASSKVCGGAGEQYF. The DNA for the CDR3 is TGTGCCAGCAGCAAAGTTTGCGGGGGGGCTGGAGAGCAGTACTTC.

The J gene is TRBJ1-2, the V gene TRBV9, with TRBD1 matching over 8 bases. Germline assignment: CDR1 SGDLS and CDR2 YYNGEE. V trimming: 0 bases; J trimming: 5 bases; junction bases outside the gene matches: 9. The CDR3 extends over 16 amino acids. The CDR3 loop is CASSVGRTGRFYGYTF. CDR3 coding DNA: TGTGCCAGCAGCGTAGGAAGGACAGGGAGGTTTTATGGCTACACCTTC.

The table lists this clone with a few counts. The chain couples TRBV18 to TRBJ1-2, with D hard to call. Trimming removed 0 bases at V and 4 bases at J, with 6 bases between. Germline CDR1 reads KGHSH; CDR2 reads LQKENI. The CDR3 length is 13 residues. The DNA of the CDR3 is TGTGCCAGCTCACCACCGGGGAGCTATGGCTACACCTTC. Translated, it gives CASSPPGSYGYTF. The full variable domain, completed using reference TRBV18 and TRBJ1-2, is NAGVMQNPRHLVRRRGQEARLRCSPMKGHSHVYWYRQLPEEGLKFMVYLQKENIIDESGMPKERFSAEFPKEGPSILRIQQVVRGDSAAYFCASSPPGSYGYTFGSGTRLTVV.

The V call is TRBV5-1, the J call TRBJ1-6; D possibly corresponds to TRBD1 (6 bases). Germline V gene data show CDR1 as SGHRS and CDR2 as YFSETQ. V was cut by 4 bases and J by 9 bases, with 17 bases left in between. The CDR3 is 15 amino acids. The CDR3 nucleotides read TGCGCCAGCAGCGAGGGACACCCTAGGGGTTCACCCCTCCACTTT. It translates to CASSEGHPRGSPLHF. Looking up the rest from reference TRBV5-1 and TRBJ1-6 gives the full variable domain: KAGVTQTPRYLIKTRGQQVTLSCSPISGHRSVSWYQQTPGQGLQFLFEYFSETQRNKGNFPGRFSGRQFSNSRSEMNVSTLELGDSALYLCASSEGHPRGSPLHFGNGTRLTVT.

In the case of this clone: One end of the junction does not line up with germline, which may come from a read error. V gene TRBV7-8 combines with J gene TRBJ2-2, with D possibly TRBD2 on 5 matching bases. The length of the CDR3 is 14 residues. CDR1 is SGHVS and CDR2 is FQNEAQ in the germline V gene. The CDR3 loop is CASTLLGGAGELFF. The CDR3 DNA sequence: TGTGCCAGCACCTTACTAGGCGGCGCCGGGGAGCTGTTTTTT.

The chain has TRBV18 and TRBJ1-4; D may be TRBD1 (5 bases). Trimming stripped 3 bases from V and 0 bases from J, with 11 bases between. The CDR3 contains 16 residues. CDR1 and CDR2 from the germline V gene are KGHSH and LQKENI. The DNA for the CDR3 is TGTGCCAGCTCACCGAACAGGAGGGCAACTAATGAAAAACTGTTTTTT. It specifies CASSPNRRATNEKLFF.

The chain carries TRBV9 and TRBJ2-3; TRBD2 matches 10 bases. V was clipped by 4 bases and J by 3 bases; unmatched bases: 2. The CDR3 has 14 amino acids. Germline V CDR1 and CDR2: SGDLS, YYNGEE. The CDR3 coding sequence is TGTGCCAGCAGCCCGGGACTAGCGACAGATACGCAGTATTTT. Its translation: CASSPGLATDTQYF.

V gene TRBV5-6 combines with J gene TRBJ2-3; TRBD2 matches at 10 bases. V lost 1 base, J lost 2 bases, and 4 bases stayed unmatched. Germline loops: CDR1 SGHDT, CDR2 YYEEEE. This CDR3 has 16 residues. The CDR3 loop is CASSLPLAGITDTQYF. DNA of the CDR3: TGTGCCAGCAGCTTGCCACTAGCGGGGATCACAGATACGCAGTATTTT.

The CDR3: CASSYGGIYNEQFF. CDR3 coding DNA: TGTGCCAGCAGTTACGGAGGAATCTACAATGAGCAGTTCTTC. The rearrangement uses TRBV6-6 and TRBJ2-1; a weak D match, TRBD2 (5 bases). The CDR3 totals 14 residues. Germline V gene data show CDR1 as MNHNY and CDR2 as SVGAGI (reference sequence). Trimming stripped 2 bases from V and 3 bases from J, with 8 bases between.

The chain recombines TRBV6-1 with TRBJ2-7, with TRBD1 matching 7 bases. Germline V CDR1 and CDR2: MNHNS, SASEGT. The CDR3 extends over 13 amino acids. V dropped 6 bases and J dropped 4; count of bases not matched to a gene: 6. The CDR3 spells CASRTGIGYEQYF. The CDR3 DNA sequence: TGTGCCAGCAGGACAGGGATTGGGTACGAGCAGTACTTC.

CDR3 nucleotides: TGTGCCAGCAACGCTCCGGGACAGGGGCCAAACACCATATATTTT. Amino acids: CASNAPGQGPNTIYF. The rearrangement joins TRBV7-9 to TRBJ1-3; 10 nucleotides agree with TRBD1. The germline CDR1 and CDR2 sequences are SEHNR and FQNEAQ (reference sequence). This CDR3 spans 15 amino acids. J gave up 6 bases and V 7 bases, and 9 bases lay outside the gene matches.

The genes are TRBV2 and TRBJ1-4; 7 bases agree with TRBD1. The CDR3 runs to 15 residues. V was pared by 5 bases and J by 4 bases, with 7 bases of the junction left unmatched. The V gene's germline CDR1 is SNHLY and CDR2 FYNNEI. The chain's CDR3 is CASSLAGQINEKLFF. CDR3 in DNA: TGTGCCAGCAGTTTAGCGGGACAGATTAATGAAAAACTGTTTTTT.

This clone was recorded once. The rearrangement joins TRBV30 to TRBJ1-3, with TRBD1 as a possible D gene (5 bases). Germline V CDR1 and CDR2: GTSNPN, SVGIG (reference sequence). The V end lost 2 bases, the J end lost 1 base, and 6 bases lay between the germline ends. The CDR3 is 13 residues long. The CDR3 spells CAWSRGSGNTIYF. The CDR3 DNA reads as TGTGCCTGGAGTAGGGGATCTGGAAACACCATATATTTT.

The gene calls are TRBV7-9 and TRBJ2-2, with unresolved D. The V end was cut by 8 bases, the J end by 4 bases, with 11 bases between. From germline, CDR1 is SEHNR and CDR2 FQNEAQ (reference sequence). The CDR3 spans 13 residues. CDR3 DNA: TGTGCCAGCTCTAGAAGTTCCACCGGGGAGCTGTTTTTT. This gives the protein CASSRSSTGELFF.

This chain connects TRBV6-1 to TRBJ2-3, with TRBD1 matching over 7 bases. The CDR3 contains 15 residues. With V trimmed by 6 bases and J by 1 base, 7 bases remained unmatched. Germline V lookup: CDR1 MNHNS, CDR2 SASEGT. CDR3 sequence: CASRSTGPGTDTQYF. Written as DNA, the CDR3 is TGTGCCAGCAGGTCGACAGGGCCCGGCACAGATACGCAGTATTTT.

This chain links TRBV27 with TRBJ2-7; TRBD2 matches 14 bases. Trimming at V came to 7 bases and at J to 4 bases, leaving 9 bases not matched to a gene. The CDR3 consists of 16 residues. The germline V gene encodes CDR1 MNHEY and CDR2 SMNVEV (reference sequence). The CDR3 sequence is CASTPSRTSGGYEQYF. CDR3 coding DNA: TGTGCCAGCACTCCCTCTAGGACTAGCGGGGGGTACGAGCAGTACTTC.

The chain links TRBV11-2 to TRBJ1-1; no reliable D call. Germline loops: CDR1 SGHAT, CDR2 FQNNGV. CDR3 size: 12 residues. Deletions cut 5 bases from V and 11 bases from J, with 15 bases between. The CDR3 nucleotides read TGTGCCAGCAGCAAAGCCGGGTTACGGGCTTTCTTT. Translation: CASSKAGLRAFF.